The 24 T cell receptor beta chains reported below all come from one sample, sequenced in a study of OX40 agonist ivuxolimab in advanced cancers. Only in-frame clones appear in the TCRdb table, and some are missing; sequencing was by immunoSEQ multiplex PCR. The table includes roughly 15,000 clones, around 77% detected once. Sequencing used CD4+ or CD8+ T cells sorted from blood, obtained in a trial of the OX40 agonist ivuxolimab. The receptors were sampled from an adult with an advanced solid tumor such as melanoma, head and neck, liver or kidney cancer.

There are a few counts of this clone. The V gene is TRBV9, the J gene TRBJ2-1; D is tentatively TRBD1 or TRBD2 (5 bases each). The germline V and J ends were trimmed by 0 bases and 9 bases, with 10 bases remaining between them. The CDR3 totals 13 residues. The germline V gene has CDR1 SGDLS and CDR2 YYNGEE. CDR3 DNA sequence: TGTGCCAGCAGCGTAGGAGGGGACCCTGAGCAGTTCTTC. Encoded protein: CASSVGGDPEQFF.

In its sample, this clone was seen a few times. This chain uses TRBV6-1 with TRBJ1-2, with a weak D call TRBD1 (6 bases). Between the trimmed V and J ends, which lost 8 bases and 6 bases, there was a span of 16 bases. The CDR3 sequence is 13 residues long. The germline CDR1 and CDR2 sequences are MNHNS and SASEGT. DNA of the CDR3: TGTGCCAGCGGGGGGGGCCAGGGAGATGGCTACACCTTC. Translated: CASGGGQGDGYTF.

The chain links TRBV10-3 to TRBJ1-3; no firm D call. The CDR3 totals 15 residues. Germline CDR1 reads ENHRY; CDR2 reads SYGVKD. With 0 bases removed from V and 4 bases from J, the gap between germline ends came to 10 bases. CDR3 protein: CAISESPFSGNTIYF. The CDR3 DNA is TGTGCCATCAGTGAGTCGCCCTTCTCAGGAAACACCATATATTTT.

The chain carries TRBV28 and TRBJ2-1, with a weak D call TRBD1 (6 bases). Per the germline V gene, CDR1 is MDHEN and CDR2 is SYDVKM. Trimming cost V 7 bases and J 3 bases, with 16 bases left between them. This CDR3 has 15 residues. The CDR3 DNA follows: TGTGCCAGCACCGACCTCCGGGACAACTACAATGAGCAGTTCTTC. This translates into CASTDLRDNYNEQFF.

The chain has TRBV13 and TRBJ2-1, with D uncertain. This CDR3 is 13 amino acids long. V lost 4 bases and J 7 bases, leaving 11 bases between the germline ends. Germline CDR1 is PRHDT and CDR2 is FYEKMQ (reference sequence). This CDR3 reads CASSSGVRNEQFF. In DNA, the CDR3 is TGTGCCAGCAGCTCCGGTGTGCGAAATGAGCAGTTCTTC.

CDR3 DNA: TGTGCCAGCAGTGAGGTAGTACTCCTCTACGAGCAGTACTTC. It is translated as CASSEVVLLYEQYF. The chain is built from TRBV6-1 and TRBJ2-7; D ambiguous. The CDR3 contains 14 residues. Germline lookup yields CDR1 MNHNS and CDR2 SASEGT. V lost 3 bases, J lost 3 bases, and 12 bases lay in between.

This clone qualifies as medium-sized (0.01 to 0.1%). The chain is built from TRBV6-1 and TRBJ2-2; D gene unclear. V dropped 3 bases and J dropped 4 bases, with 24 bases sitting between them. The CDR3 is 19 residues long. Germline CDR1 and CDR2: MNHNS and SASEGT. CDR3 DNA sequence: TGTGCCAGCAGTGACAAATCTGCTGCCGTTTCTTTGTCCACCGGGGAGCTGTTTTTT. It specifies CASSDKSAAVSLSTGELFF.

This chain connects TRBV15 to TRBJ2-5; 10 bases fit TRBD1. Trimming cost V 0 bases and J 3 bases; bases outside gene matches: 1. The CDR3 is 15 residues long. CDR1 is LNHNV, CDR2 YYDKDF, per germline (reference sequence). CDR3 sequence (DNA): TGTGCCACCAGCAGAGAGACAGGGGGCGAAGAGACCCAGTACTTC. The encoded protein is CATSRETGGEETQYF.

The gene calls are TRBV5-6 and TRBJ2-7, with TRBD1 identical over 7 bases. This CDR3 region has 14 residues. CDR1 and CDR2 (germline): SGHDT, YYEEEE. Unmatched junction bases numbered 4, after V lost 1 base and J lost 3 bases. The CDR3 protein is CASSLIGDSYEQYF. CDR3 bases: TGTGCCAGCAGCTTGATAGGGGACAGCTACGAGCAGTACTTC.

V is TRBV30 and J is TRBJ1-1; D possibly corresponds to TRBD1 (6 bases). CDR3 length equals 15 residues. The germline CDR1 and CDR2 sequences are GTSNPN and SVGIG (reference sequence). Trimming took off 0 bases at V and 0 bases at J, with 11 bases between the two ends. The DNA of the CDR3 is TGTGCCTGGAGTGTGGGGGCCCTACTGAACACTGAAGCTTTCTTT. The encoded protein is CAWSVGALLNTEAFF.

The chain uses TRBV29-1 and TRBJ2-3, with TRBD1 matching 11 bases. V gave up 4 bases and J gave up 7 bases; unmatched junction bases: 10. The CDR3 runs to 15 residues. Germline assignment: CDR1 SQVTM and CDR2 ANQGSEA. CDR3 sequence (DNA): TGCAGCGTTGGGGGGAAAGGACAGGGGGCATATACGCAGTATTTT. This gives the protein CSVGGKGQGAYTQYF.

The genes are TRBV27 and TRBJ2-7; unclear D gene. CDR1 is MNHEY and CDR2 is SMNVEV in the germline V gene (reference sequence). Trimming removed 5 bases from V and 4 bases from J, with 12 bases in between. This CDR3 is 13 amino acids long. CDR3 DNA sequence: TGTGCCAGCAGTCTAGGTCTTGGGTACGAGCAGTACTTC. It is translated as CASSLGLGYEQYF.

The CDR3 DNA reads TGCAGCGTCTATGGAGGAAACCTCGAGAATGAGCAGTTCTTC. Its protein is CSVYGGNLENEQFF. The chain uses TRBV29-1 and TRBJ2-1; D perhaps matches TRBD2 (5 bases). Germline CDR1 reads SQVTM; CDR2 reads ANQGSEA. The CDR3 consists of 14 residues. V gave up 6 bases and J gave up 7 bases, with 19 bases separating them.

The chain is built from TRBV2 and TRBJ1-2, with D tentatively TRBD1 (6 bases). The CDR3 contains 13 residues. V was clipped by 3 bases and J by 4 bases, with 9 bases between them. Germline CDR1 reads SNHLY; CDR2 reads FYNNEI. This chain's CDR3 is CASSEGHSYGYTF. The CDR3 DNA is TGTGCCAGCAGTGAGGGACACTCCTATGGCTACACCTTC.

This clone was recorded once. This chain connects TRBV13 to TRBJ2-3; D gene uncertain. Germline V lookup: CDR1 PRHDT, CDR2 FYEKMQ (reference sequence). The germline V and J ends were trimmed by 1 base and 2 bases, with 4 bases remaining between them. The CDR3 totals 13 residues. CDR3 in DNA: TGTGCCAGCAGCTTAGACCCCACAGATACGCAGTATTTT. This encodes CASSLDPTDTQYF.

This clone was detected once. In DNA form, the CDR3 reads TGTGCCAGCAGCTTCTCAACCTACAATGAGCAGTTCTTC. This codes for CASSFSTYNEQFF. V usage is TRBV7-9 and J usage is TRBJ2-1; D not certain. The CDR3 is made up of 13 amino acids. V was trimmed by 3 bases and J by 2 bases, leaving 5 bases between them. Germline loops: CDR1 SEHNR, CDR2 FQNEAQ (reference sequence).

This chain joins TRBV11-2 and TRBJ2-3; D ambiguous. This CDR3 has 14 residues. Germline assignment: CDR1 SGHAT and CDR2 FQNNGV. The V end lost 5 bases, the J end lost 5 bases, and 14 bases lay between the germline ends. The CDR3 sequence: CASSQSVKGDTQYF. The CDR3 DNA is TGTGCCAGCAGCCAAAGCGTGAAGGGAGATACGCAGTATTTT.

The chain links TRBV10-1 to TRBJ1-1; D not certain. There are 13 residues in the CDR3. Between the trimmed V and J ends, which lost 5 bases and 3 bases, there was a span of 10 bases. Germline-derived CDR1 and CDR2 are WNHNN and SYGVQD (reference sequence). The CDR3 DNA sequence: TGCGCCAGCAGTCAACAGCGGGACACTGAAGCTTTCTTT. Translation: CASSQQRDTEAFF.

The V call is TRBV13, the J call TRBJ2-7, with a weak D call TRBD1 (5 bases). This CDR3 region has 14 residues. Trimming pared 1 base from V and 2 bases from J, leaving 9 bases between. Per the germline V gene, CDR1 is PRHDT and CDR2 is FYEKMQ (reference sequence). CDR3 nucleotide sequence: TGTGCCAGCAGCTTAGAAGACAGACCCTACGAGCAGTACTTC. Protein: CASSLEDRPYEQYF.

The chain uses TRBV9 and TRBJ2-7, with unresolved D. V was clipped by 4 bases and J by 5 bases, with 16 bases between them. The CDR3 spans 14 residues. CDR1 and CDR2 from the germline V gene are SGDLS and YYNGEE. The CDR3, as DNA: TGTGCCAGCAGCCCGTCCCTAGGCTACGACGAGCAGTACTTC. Protein: CASSPSLGYDEQYF.

The chain couples TRBV27 to TRBJ1-5, with a tentative D call TRBD1 (6 bases). Trimming took off 4 bases at V and 8 bases at J, with 12 bases between the two ends. CDR1 and CDR2 (germline): MNHEY, SMNVEV (reference sequence). The CDR3 totals 13 residues. This CDR3 is CASSWGTSKPQHF. Written as DNA, the CDR3 is TGTGCCAGCAGTTGGGGGACATCTAAGCCCCAGCATTTT.

The rearrangement uses TRBV29-1 and TRBJ1-1; weak D call: TRBD1 (5 bases). Germline assignment: CDR1 SQVTM and CDR2 ANQGSEA. Trimming shortened V by 3 bases and J by 1 base, and 9 bases separated the two germline ends. The CDR3 runs 13 residues. CDR3 loop: CSVEPTGNTEAFF. The CDR3 DNA follows: TGCAGCGTTGAGCCTACAGGGAACACTGAAGCTTTCTTT.

This chain's CDR3 is CASSLAGARELFF. Here the CDR3 DNA reads TGTGCCAGCAGCTTAGCGGGGGCCCGGGAGCTGTTTTTT. The chain has TRBV7-6 and TRBJ2-2, with D maybe TRBD1 (6 bases). Germline CDR1 is SGHVS and CDR2 is FNYEAQ. Trimming shortened V by 0 bases and J by 9 bases, and 8 bases separated the two germline ends. The CDR3 spans 13 residues.

The rearrangement joins TRBV5-6 to TRBJ2-7; 7 bases align to TRBD2. In germline, CDR1 is SGHDT, CDR2 YYEEEE. The CDR3 length is 11 residues. J gave up 7 bases and V 7 bases, and 5 bases lay outside the gene matches. Here the CDR3 reads CASSSAGEQYF. The CDR3 DNA is TGTGCCAGCTCCTCAGCGGGGGAGCAGTACTTC.